Included here is one T cell receptor beta chain sequence, with context. Its antigen is still unknown. Using immunoSEQ multiplex PCR, the repertoire was profiled, and TCRdb retains in-frame clones only, with some absent. There are tens of thousands of clones in the sample; about nine tenths occur only once, and under 5% lies in the top ten. The sample originates from a study of T cell responses to AZD1222 COVID-19 vaccine. Germline V CDR1 and CDR2: SGHAT, FQNNGV. The V gene lost 0 bases and the J gene lost 7 bases, with 12 bases spanning the gap. CDR3 length: 15 amino acids. Overall study results and limits: Spike-specific TCR repertoires showed rising breadth and depth after two AZD1222 doses.

The sequence derives from an adult in good health. This chain connects TRBV11-2 to TRBJ2-2; the D call may be TRBD1 or TRBD2 (6 bases each). Specimen: peripheral blood, collected on day 0 of AZD1222 vaccination. CDR3 in DNA: TGTGCCAGCAGCTTAGATGGGGGGCAAGGCGGGGAGCTGTTTTTT. Encoded protein: CASSLDGGQGGELFF. The full variable domain, with the rest looked up from reference TRBV11-2 and TRBJ2-2, is EAGVAQSPRYKIIEKRQSVAFWCNPISGHATLYWYQQILGQGPKLLIQFQNNGVVDDSQLPKDRFSAERLKGVDSTLKIQPAKLEDSAVYLCASSLDGGQGGELFFGEGSRLTVL.